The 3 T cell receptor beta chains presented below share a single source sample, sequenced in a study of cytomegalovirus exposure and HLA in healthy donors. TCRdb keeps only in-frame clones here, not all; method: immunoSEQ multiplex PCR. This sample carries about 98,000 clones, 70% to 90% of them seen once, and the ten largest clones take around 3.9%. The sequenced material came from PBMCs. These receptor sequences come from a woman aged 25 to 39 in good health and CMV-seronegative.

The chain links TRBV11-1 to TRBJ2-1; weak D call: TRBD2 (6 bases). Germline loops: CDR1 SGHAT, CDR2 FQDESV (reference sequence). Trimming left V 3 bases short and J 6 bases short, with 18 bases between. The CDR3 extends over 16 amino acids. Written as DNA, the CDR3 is TGTGCCAGCAGCTTTGACGGGGGACTCCGATCCAATGAGCAGTTCTTC. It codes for CASSFDGGLRSNEQFF.

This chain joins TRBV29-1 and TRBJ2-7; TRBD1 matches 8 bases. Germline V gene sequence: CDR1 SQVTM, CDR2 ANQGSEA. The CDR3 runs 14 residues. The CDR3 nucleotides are TGCAGTGGCGGAGACAGGGGTGGGGTTTACGAGCAGTACTTC. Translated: CSGGDRGGVYEQYF.

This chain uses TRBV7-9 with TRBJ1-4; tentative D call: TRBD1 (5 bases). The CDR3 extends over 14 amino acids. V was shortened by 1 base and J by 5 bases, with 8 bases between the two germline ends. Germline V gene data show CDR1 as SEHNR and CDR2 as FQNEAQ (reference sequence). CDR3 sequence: CASSLGQYNEKLFF. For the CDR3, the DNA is TGTGCCAGCAGCTTAGGACAGTACAATGAAAAACTGTTTTTT.